This T cell receptor (beta chain) is from a study of T cells in Graves' hyperthyroidism and ophthalmopathy. Looking at the study overall: Peripheral blood draws took place at initial diagnosis, ahead of any treatment.

There were TCR beta CDR3 regions amplified from RNA transcripts. First-round RT-PCR targeting the TCR CDR3 was performed with the HTBI primer set. TCRdb processed the multiplex PCR reads anew with MiXCR; each CDR3 protein has one entry. The sample lists about 740,000 distinct CDR3 sequences, 13% to 15% occurring once. The sample holds many counts of this clonotype. V lost 6 bases, J lost 4 bases, and 7 bases stayed unmatched. The germline gives CDR1 MNHEY, CDR2 SMNVEV (reference sequence). The CDR3 runs to 14 residues. The source of this sequence is a woman aged 18 to 35 with Graves' hyperthyroidism. Sequencing was done on a sample of blood. The chain links TRBV27 to TRBJ1-1; 8 positions agree with TRBD1. Written as DNA, the CDR3 is TGTGCCAGCAGCCAGACAGGGGTCGGCACTGAAGCTTTCTTT. This sequence encodes CASSQTGVGTEAFF.